The 30 T cell receptor beta chains listed next were all sequenced from one sample in a study of breast tumors, draining lymph nodes, adjacent tissues. The lymph nodes were axillary draining lymph nodes from breast cancer patients. A single record per CDR3 protein comes from TCRdb applying MiXCR to the multiplex PCR reads. The sample lists about 270,000 distinct CDR3 sequences, roughly 31% seen once, with more than 0.95% in the top ten. The specimen sequenced was axillary lymph node tissue. The receptors were sampled from a female donor with breast cancer. Some clones in this sample may be carry-over from other donors' samples.

The chain recombines TRBV12-3 or TRBV12-4 with TRBJ2-1; D might be TRBD1 or TRBD2, each matching 5 bases. Trimming shortened V by 5 bases and J by 2 bases, and 16 bases separated the two germline ends. The length of the CDR3 is 16 residues. Here the CDR3 reads CASSTIGQGAYNEQFF. As DNA, the CDR3 is TGTGCCAGCAGTACCATCGGGCAGGGAGCCTACAATGAGCAGTTCTTC.

On this clonotype: A much more abundant neighbour one base away suggests this may be a read error. J is TRBJ2-3 and V is TRBV12-3 or TRBV12-4; D uncertain. This CDR3 spans 17 amino acids. CDR3 loop: CASSSRRAKFSTDAQYF. CDR3 DNA: TGTGCCAGCAGTTCACGCCGAGCTAAATTTAGCACAGATGCGCAGTATTTT.

A word on this clonotype: A much larger clone differs from this one at a single base, so this may be a read error. The chain combines TRBV20-1 with TRBJ2-7, with D perhaps matching TRBD1 (5 bases). Per the germline V gene, CDR1 is DFQATT and CDR2 is SNEGSKA (reference sequence). The CDR3 loop spans 12 amino acids. The CDR3 spells CSARDTLYEPYF. The CDR3 region has the DNA TGCAGTGCTAGGGACACGCTATACGAGCCGTACTTC.

This clonotype was recorded a few times. The V and J genes are TRBV7-9 and TRBJ2-4; no definite D call. The CDR3 totals 13 residues. The V and J ends lost 4 bases and 4 bases respectively, with 8 bases between them. Per the germline V gene, CDR1 is SEHNR and CDR2 is FQNEAQ (reference sequence). Here the CDR3 reads CASSSGRKNIQYF. CDR3 in DNA: TGTGCCAGCAGCTCCGGGCGGAAAAACATTCAGTACTTC.

For this clonotype: One base away lies a much larger clone, so this may be a sequencing read error. The chain uses TRBV20-1 and TRBJ1-2; no clear D gene. Per germline, CDR1 DFQATT and CDR2 SNEGSKA (reference sequence). The CDR3 loop spans 13 amino acids. In nucleotides, the CDR3 is TGCAGTGCGCCACCCCCGGATAACTATGCCTACACCTTC. It translates to CSAPPPDNYAYTF.

This clonotype was found many times. This chain links TRBV10-3 with TRBJ2-7; 10 bases are shared with TRBD2. Germline V CDR1 and CDR2: ENHRY, SYGVKD. The ends lost 6 bases at V and 3 bases at J; junction bases unmatched: 2. This CDR3 comprises 13 residues. For the CDR3, the DNA is TGTGCCATCAGCCGGACTAGCGGCTACGAGCAGTACTTC. Translating gives CAISRTSGYEQYF.

This clonotype was counted at least ten times. The rearrangement joins TRBV19 to TRBJ2-6; D possibly matches TRBD1 or TRBD2 (6 bases each). Germline CDR1 reads LNHDA; CDR2 reads SQIVND (reference sequence). Trimming took 6 bases from V and 0 from J, leaving 12 bases between them. The CDR3 runs 16 residues. CDR3 DNA sequence: TGTGCCAGTAGCCTCGGGGGCGGCTCTGGGGCCAACGTCCTGACTTTC. Translation gives CASSLGGGSGANVLTF. The full variable domain, completed using reference TRBV19 and TRBJ2-6, is DGGITQSPKYLFRKEGQNVTLSCEQNLNHDAMYWYRQDPGQGLRLIYYSQIVNDFQKGDIAEGYSVSREKKESFPLTVTSAQKNPTAFYLCASSLGGGSGANVLTFGAGSRLTVL.

About this clonotype: One end of the junction does not line up with germline, which may come from a read error. The chain carries TRBV7-2 and TRBJ1-2, with 7 bases identical to TRBD1. The CDR3 consists of 15 residues. Per germline, CDR1 SGHTA and CDR2 FQGNSA. The CDR3 bases are TGTGCCAGCAGCTTACTGTTGGAGGGGGCCTATGGCTACCCCTTC. Translated: CASSLLLEGAYGYPF.

V and J are TRBV25-1 and TRBJ1-1, with D tentatively TRBD1 (6 bases). Germline V gene sequence: CDR1 MGHDK, CDR2 SYGVNS. Trimming shortened V by 1 base and J by 1 base, and 7 bases separated the two germline ends. The CDR3 runs to 14 residues. The CDR3 coding sequence is TGTGCCAGCAGTGAATGGGGGCAGAACACTGAAGCTTTCTTT. Translated, it gives CASSEWGQNTEAFF.

This clonotype was detected many times. V and J are TRBV24-1 and TRBJ2-1; 13 nucleotides match TRBD2. The CDR3 covers 19 residues. The J segment lost 4 bases and the V segment lost 2 bases, leaving 10 bases of the junction unmatched. CDR1 KGHDR and CDR2 SFDVKD come from the germline V gene. CDR3 sequence reads: CATSDSPRTSGRDYNEQFF. CDR3 nucleotides: TGTGCCACCAGTGATTCTCCCCGTACTAGCGGGAGGGATTACAATGAGCAGTTCTTC.

A remark on this clonotype: The CDR3 ends on some other residue instead of the conserved phenylalanine or tryptophan, so this is likely a read error. The chain carries TRBV6-6 and TRBJ2-2; D could derive from TRBD1 or TRBD2 (6 bases each). V dropped 5 bases and J dropped 4 bases, with 11 bases sitting between them. CDR1 is MNHNY, CDR2 SVGAGI, per germline (reference sequence). The CDR3 has 14 residues. The CDR3, as DNA: TGTGCCAGCAGTGGGGGGCCCGGCACCGGGGAGCTGTTTTCT. It translates to CASSGGPGTGELFS.

The sample holds many counts of this clonotype. The chain uses TRBV20-1 and TRBJ2-7; 10 nucleotides align to TRBD1. The V gene end was trimmed by 6 bases and the J gene end by 2 bases; junction bases not matched to a gene: 7. Per the germline V gene, CDR1 is DFQATT and CDR2 is SNEGSKA (reference sequence). There are 14 residues in the CDR3. The CDR3 sequence is CSAPGTGVTYEQYF. CDR3 DNA sequence: TGCAGTGCCCCCGGGACAGGGGTTACCTACGAGCAGTACTTC.

V usage is TRBV10-1 and J usage is TRBJ2-3; 12 bases align to TRBD2. The length of the CDR3 is 15 residues. V was clipped by 4 bases and J by 6 bases; unmatched bases: 5. Germline CDR1 reads WNHNN; CDR2 reads SYGVQD (reference sequence). The CDR3: CASSGLAGAGDTQYF. CDR3 DNA sequence: TGCGCCAGCAGTGGACTAGCGGGAGCCGGGGATACGCAGTATTTT.

This clonotype was detected ten times or more. The chain employs TRBV30 and TRBJ2-3; the D is unclear. V lost 0 bases to trimming and J lost 6 bases, with 7 bases between them. The CDR3 is made up of 12 amino acids. CDR1 GTSNPN and CDR2 SVGIG come from the germline V gene (reference sequence). CDR3 sequence reads: CAWSVLRDTQYF. In nucleotides, the CDR3 is TGTGCCTGGAGTGTACTCAGGGATACGCAGTATTTT. Drawing the rest from reference TRBV30 and TRBJ2-3, the complete variable domain is SQTIHQWPATLVQPVGSPLSLECTVEGTSNPNLYWYRQAAGRGLQLLFYSVGIGQISSEVPQNLSASRPQDRQFILSSKKLLLSDSGFYLCAWSVLRDTQYFGPGTRLTVL.

On this clonotype itself: It may be a read error: a sequence one base away is much more abundant. This chain uses TRBV11-2 with TRBJ2-7; D might be TRBD2 (5 bases). CDR1 is SGHAT, CDR2 FQNNGV, per germline. V was cut by 8 bases and J by 2 bases, with 19 bases left in between. The CDR3 is made up of 15 amino acids. CDR3: CASGSTFGLAYEQYF. CDR3 coding DNA: TGTGCCAGCGGCTCCACATTCGGACTCGCCTACGAGCAGTACTTC.

As regards this clonotype: Since a much larger clone is just one base distant, this may be a read error. As the CDR3 is not closed by the conserved phenylalanine or tryptophan, this likely results from a read error. The chain joins TRBV9 to TRBJ2-1; D is undetermined. The CDR3 covers 12 residues. The germline V gene has CDR1 SGDLS and CDR2 YYNGEE. The ends were cut back, 4 bases at V and 9 bases at J, with 11 bases in the middle. CDR3 sequence reads: CASSPPDAEQFL. The CDR3 coding sequence is TGTGCCAGCAGCCCTCCGGACGCTGAGCAGTTCTTG.

For this clonotype: In this CDR3 the conserved last residue, phenylalanine or tryptophan, is missing, so a read error is likely. The limits of the CDR3 on the DNA are not certain, so only TCRdb's listed CDR3 is given. The J gene is TRBJ2-7, the V gene TRBV19; no check of the table's D call, TRBD2, against the DNA was made. The CDR3 is 14 residues long, counting both termini. Germline loops: CDR1 LNHDA, CDR2 SQIVND (reference sequence). This CDR3 reads CASSQLAGVATSST.

This clonotype has more than one count but fewer than ten. This sequence may be a read error, since a much larger clone differs from it by one base. The J gene is TRBJ2-1, the V gene TRBV2; TRBD2 agrees at 7 bases. This CDR3 is built from 16 residues. V was clipped by 4 bases and J by 0 bases; unmatched bases: 6. Germline CDR1 SNHLY, CDR2 FYNNEI. DNA for the CDR3: TGTGCCAGCAGTGGAAGGGGCGGGAGCTCCTACAATGAGCAGTTCTTC. Protein: CASSGRGGSSYNEQFF.

Many counts were recorded for this clonotype. V usage is TRBV29-1 and J usage is TRBJ1-5; tentative D call: TRBD1 (5 bases). V was cut by 8 bases and J by 4 bases, with 12 bases left in between. Germline V gene lookup returns CDR1 SQVTM and CDR2 ANQGSEA. CDR3 length: 12 residues. The CDR3 nucleotides read TGCAGCACAGGTGGGAATAATCAGCCCCAGCATTTT. Encoded protein: CSTGGNNQPQHF.

This clonotype appeared a few times. This clone may be a read error of a much larger clone one base away. The chain couples TRBV14 to TRBJ2-1; no clear D gene. Germline lookup yields CDR1 SGHDN and CDR2 FVKESK. The CDR3 contains 15 residues. The CDR3 DNA follows: TGTGCCAGCAGTCTACGCCGTAGCTCCTACAATGAGCCGTTCTTC. Protein product: CASSLRRSSYNEPFF. The full variable domain, rest sourced from reference TRBV14 and TRBJ2-1, is EAGVTQFPSHSVIEKGQTVTLRCDPISGHDNLYWYRRVMGKEIKFLLHFVKESKQDESGMPNNRFLAERTGGTYSTLKVQPAELEDSGVYFCASSLRRSSYNEPFFGPGTRLTVL.

This clonotype was found many times. The rearrangement joins TRBV7-2 to TRBJ2-5, with D perhaps TRBD1 (5 bases). V lost 1 base and J lost 3, with 6 bases in between. Germline values: CDR1 SGHTA, CDR2 FQGNSA. This CDR3 has 13 residues. Here the CDR3 DNA reads TGTGCCAGCAGCTTAGGGACAAAAGAGACCCAGTACTTC. Its protein product is CASSLGTKETQYF.

This clonotype has ten or more counts. The chain has TRBV6-1 and TRBJ2-5, with 9 nucleotides matching TRBD1. CDR1 is MNHNS and CDR2 is SASEGT in the germline V gene. The CDR3 is 15 residues long. J lost 5 bases, V lost 1 base, and 5 bases had no gene match. CDR3 residues: CASSEGGQGWETQYF. The DNA of the CDR3 is TGTGCCAGCAGTGAAGGCGGACAGGGGTGGGAGACCCAGTACTTC.

This clonotype appeared a few times. This chain connects TRBV7-2 to TRBJ1-1, with 9 bases lining up with TRBD1. V was clipped by 1 base and J by 0 bases; unmatched bases: 6. This CDR3 is 17 amino acids long. CDR1 is SGHTA and CDR2 is FQGNSA in the germline V gene. DNA of the CDR3: TGTGCCAGCAGCTTAGTGGGACAGGGCCTATTGAACACTGAAGCTTTCTTT. Its protein product is CASSLVGQGLLNTEAFF.

This chain links TRBV6-1 with TRBJ2-2; TRBD2 aligns across 11 bases. Germline-derived CDR1 and CDR2 are MNHNS and SASEGT. The CDR3 spans 14 residues. V trimming: 5 bases; J trimming: 8 bases; junction bases outside the gene matches: 4. CDR3 residues: CASSRTSGLGELFF. DNA of the CDR3: TGTGCCAGCAGTAGGACTAGCGGGTTAGGGGAGCTGTTTTTT.

At least ten counts were recorded for this clonotype. The chain employs TRBV19 and TRBJ2-7; TRBD1 agrees at 9 bases. V shed 5 bases and J 6 bases; nucleotides not matched to a gene: 8. Looked up from germline, CDR1 is LNHDA and CDR2 is SQIVND (reference sequence). The CDR3 consists of 14 residues. CDR3 protein: CASSLEGQGVEQYF. The CDR3 DNA reads TGTGCCAGTAGTCTGGAGGGACAGGGAGTCGAGCAGTACTTC.

This clonotype came up once. A clone one base away is much larger, so this may be a read error. The chain is built from TRBV5-4 and TRBJ2-3; 8 nucleotides match TRBD2. This CDR3 is 16 amino acids long. The V gene's germline CDR1 is SGHNT and CDR2 YYREEE (reference sequence). CDR3 coding DNA: TGTGCCAGCAGCTTGGGATCCAGCGGGAGCACAGATACGCAGTGTTTT. It yields the protein CASSLGSSGSTDTQCF.

In its sample, this clonotype was seen many times. The chain links TRBV20-1 to TRBJ2-7; D is perhaps TRBD2 (6 bases). In germline, CDR1 is DFQATT, CDR2 SNEGSKA (reference sequence). The CDR3 length is 16 residues. The V end lost 1 base, the J end lost 3 bases, and 19 bases lay between the germline ends. For the CDR3, the DNA is TGCAGTGCTAGAGTCGGTGTCTGGGACTTCGGCTACGAGCAGTACTTC. Protein product: CSARVGVWDFGYEQYF.

This chain connects TRBV10-3 to TRBJ2-3; D possibly corresponds to TRBD1 (5 bases). V shed 3 bases and J shed 1 base, with 17 bases lying between them. This CDR3 is built from 17 residues. Per germline, CDR1 ENHRY and CDR2 SYGVKD. The CDR3 DNA reads as TGTGCCATCAGTGATTGGACAACCAGTCTAGGCACAGATACGCAGTATTTT. Its translation is CAISDWTTSLGTDTQYF.

This clonotype was recorded at least ten times. The chain uses TRBV6-4 and TRBJ2-5; TRBD2 aligns across 8 bases. Per germline, CDR1 MRHNA and CDR2 SNTAGT. The junction had 9 bases not matched to a gene; V was cut back by 3 bases and J by 3 bases. This CDR3 is 16 amino acids long. For the CDR3, the DNA is TGTGCCAGCAGTGAAGTAGCGGGATCCGTTGAAGAGACCCAGTACTTC. Its protein product is CASSEVAGSVEETQYF.

As for this clonotype: A read error may explain this, as a much larger clone is one base away. The CDR3 end shows no conserved phenylalanine or tryptophan, and so a read error is likely. The chain links TRBV5-5 to TRBJ2-2, with D unclear. Germline values: CDR1 SGHKS, CDR2 YYEKEE (reference sequence). V was trimmed by 4 bases and J by 4 bases, leaving 17 bases between them. This CDR3 contains 16 residues. CDR3 loop: CASSPQTWAGTGELFC. In DNA, the CDR3 is TGTGCCAGCAGCCCACAGACGTGGGCCGGCACCGGGGAGCTGTTTTGT.